These 20 T cell receptor beta chains originate from one sample sequenced in a study of Tregs in tolerant kidney transplant recipients. TCRdb's table, derived via immunoSEQ multiplex PCR, lists solely in-frame clones and lacks some. The repertoire holds 100,000 to 130,000 clones, around 89% seen once, with 0.3% to 0.4% in the top ten. The sample in question was CD4+ T cells from blood, obtained before the transplant. The origin of the receptors is a human donor who received a combined kidney and bone marrow transplant.

The chain employs TRBV6-6 and TRBJ2-7; TRBD1 aligns across 9 bases. V lost 6 bases to trimming and J lost 3 bases; unmatched junction nucleotides: 3. In germline, CDR1 is MNHNY, CDR2 SVGAGI (reference sequence). The CDR3 extends over 13 amino acids. As DNA, the CDR3 is TGTGCCAGCAGGGACAGGGGCGGCTACGAGCAGTACTTC. It yields the protein CASRDRGGYEQYF.

The rearrangement links TRBV11-3 to TRBJ2-3; D might be TRBD2 (7 bases). Germline lookup yields CDR1 SGHNT and CDR2 YENEEA. V lost 1 base to trimming and J lost 2 bases, with 13 bases between them. This CDR3 has 16 residues. This CDR3 is CASSLGRGLITDTQYF. The CDR3 DNA reads as TGTGCCAGCAGCTTAGGGCGGGGGCTCATCACAGATACGCAGTATTTT.

This sequence joins TRBV28 and TRBJ2-5; no clear D. The CDR3 loop spans 15 amino acids. The V gene's germline CDR1 is MDHEN and CDR2 SYDVKM. V was clipped by 8 bases and J by 4 bases, with 20 bases between them. DNA of the CDR3: TGTGCCAGCCGCCGCAGAGGTCTACAAGTAGAGACCCAGTACTTC. It codes for CASRRRGLQVETQYF.

The chain has TRBV7-2 and TRBJ1-2; 7 positions match TRBD1. Per the germline V gene, CDR1 is SGHTA and CDR2 is FQGNSA. The CDR3 contains 15 residues. J was trimmed by 4 bases and V by 1 base; bases with no gene match: 6. CDR3 in DNA: TGTGCCAGCAGCTTAGTTCTGTCAGGGGGCTATGGCTACACCTTC. Its protein product is CASSLVLSGGYGYTF.

Here the CDR3 reads CASSQRTGISYEQYF. The CDR3 DNA follows: TGCGCCAGCAGCCAAAGGACAGGGATCTCCTACGAGCAGTACTTC. The chain employs TRBV5-1 and TRBJ2-7; 8 positions agree with TRBD1. Germline assignment: CDR1 SGHRS and CDR2 YFSETQ. This CDR3 region has 15 residues. Germline trimming cut 4 bases from V and 0 bases from J; bases unmatched to any gene: 6. The whole variable domain, remainder taken from reference TRBV5-1 and TRBJ2-7, is KAGVTQTPRYLIKTRGQQVTLSCSPISGHRSVSWYQQTPGQGLQFLFEYFSETQRNKGNFPGRFSGRQFSNSRSEMNVSTLELGDSALYLCASSQRTGISYEQYFGPGTRLTVT.

The gene calls are TRBV9 and TRBJ1-5; D is unresolved. From germline, CDR1 is SGDLS and CDR2 YYNGEE. With 7 bases removed from V and 3 bases from J, the gap between germline ends came to 14 bases. CDR3 length: 14 amino acids. CDR3 sequence (DNA): TGTGCCAGCTCCGGGGAGGGAATCAATCAGCCCCAGCATTTT. It translates to CASSGEGINQPQHF.

CDR3 amino acids: CASSLVLAGISYNEQFF. The CDR3 bases are TGTGCCAGCAGCTTAGTGCTAGCGGGCATCTCCTACAATGAGCAGTTCTTC. The rearrangement links TRBV7-9 to TRBJ2-1; the match to TRBD2 covers 8 bases. After removal of 1 base from V and 0 bases from J, the junction contained 5 bases not matched to a gene. The CDR3 is 17 residues long. Germline CDR1 SEHNR, CDR2 FQNEAQ (reference sequence). The full variable domain, its missing parts supplied by reference TRBV7-9 and TRBJ2-1, is DTGVSQNPRHKITKRGQNVTFRCDPISEHNRLYWYRQTLGQGPEFLTYFQNEAQLEKSRLLSDRFSAERPKGSFSTLEIQRTEQGDSAMYLCASSLVLAGISYNEQFFGPGTRLTVL.

This chain connects TRBV28 to TRBJ2-3; a weak D match, TRBD2 (6 bases). The CDR3 consists of 15 residues. The germline V and J ends were trimmed by 4 bases and 1 base, with 12 bases remaining between them. Germline CDR1 and CDR2: MDHEN and SYDVKM. CDR3 coding DNA: TGTGCCAGCAGTTCGTCGGGACTTGGCACAGATACGCAGTATTTT. Its protein product is CASSSSGLGTDTQYF.

The chain combines TRBV7-9 with TRBJ2-3; D not certain. This CDR3 contains 13 residues. Trimming pared 3 bases from V and 11 bases from J, leaving 15 bases between. The germline V gene has CDR1 SEHNR and CDR2 FQNEAQ (reference sequence). CDR3 DNA sequence: TGTGCCAGCAGCTTGGCTCCCCGTGGTGAGCAGTATTTT. This encodes CASSLAPRGEQYF.

This chain uses TRBV5-1 with TRBJ1-1; 9 bases are shared with TRBD1. Germline V lookup: CDR1 SGHRS, CDR2 YFSETQ. Losses at the gene ends were 4 bases for V and 0 bases for J; bases not matched to a gene: 7. This CDR3 region has 16 residues. In DNA form, the CDR3 reads TGCGCCAGCAGCCCCCGGGACAGGGATATGAACACTGAAGCTTTCTTT. Its protein product is CASSPRDRDMNTEAFF.

The V and J genes are TRBV18 and TRBJ2-3, with 14 bases lining up with TRBD2. The V and J ends lost 3 bases and 1 base, in that order; junction bases with no gene match: 6. The CDR3 is 18 amino acids. Looked up from germline, CDR1 is KGHSH and CDR2 is LQKENI. This chain's CDR3 is CASSPTSGGAGGTDTQYF. The CDR3 DNA reads TGTGCCAGCTCACCGACTAGCGGGGGGGCCGGTGGCACAGATACGCAGTATTTT.

The chain uses TRBV28 and TRBJ1-4; D is perhaps TRBD1 (5 bases). V lost 2 bases to trimming and J lost 11 bases, with 15 bases between them. CDR1 is MDHEN and CDR2 is SYDVKM in the germline V gene. The CDR3 is 14 residues long. CDR3 loop: CASSLVGGVRKLFF. In DNA, the CDR3 is TGTGCCAGCAGTTTAGTGGGAGGGGTTCGGAAACTGTTTTTT.

The rearrangement uses TRBV28 and TRBJ1-5, with D tentatively TRBD1 (6 bases). With 5 bases removed from V and 6 bases from J, the gap between germline ends came to 14 bases. Germline CDR1 MDHEN, CDR2 SYDVKM. The CDR3 consists of 14 residues. CDR3 coding DNA: TGTGCCAGCAGTCCGAACAGGGTAGGTCAGCCCCAGCATTTT. Its translation is CASSPNRVGQPQHF. The entire variable domain, with the rest obtained from reference TRBV28 and TRBJ1-5, is as follows: DVKVTQSSRYLVKRTGEKVFLECVQDMDHENMFWYRQDPGLGLRLIYFSYDVKMKEKGDIPEGYSVSREKKERFSLILESASTNQTSMYLCASSPNRVGQPQHFGDGTRLSIL.

The chain has TRBV5-1 and TRBJ1-3; D is undetermined. This CDR3 is built from 14 residues. Germline CDR1 SGHRS, CDR2 YFSETQ. Trimming cost V 3 bases and J 3 bases, with 10 bases left between them. The CDR3 region has the DNA TGCGCCAGCAGCTCGGGGTCGTTTGGAAACACCATATATTTT. This gives the protein CASSSGSFGNTIYF. Together with reference TRBV5-1 and TRBJ1-3, the CDR3 gives the full variable domain: KAGVTQTPRYLIKTRGQQVTLSCSPISGHRSVSWYQQTPGQGLQFLFEYFSETQRNKGNFPGRFSGRQFSNSRSEMNVSTLELGDSALYLCASSSGSFGNTIYFGEGSWLTVV.

The rearrangement links TRBV18 to TRBJ2-7; 9 bases map to TRBD2. CDR1 and CDR2 (germline): KGHSH, LQKENI. The junction had 10 bases not matched to a gene; V was cut back by 6 bases and J by 4 bases. The CDR3 has 15 residues. CDR3 region: CASSYLAGQPYEQYF. As DNA, the CDR3 is TGTGCCAGCTCTTACCTAGCGGGGCAACCTTACGAGCAGTACTTC.

J is TRBJ2-5 and V is TRBV6-1, with a tentative D call TRBD2 (6 bases). Germline V gives CDR1 MNHNS, CDR2 SASEGT. V was pared by 3 bases and J by 3 bases, with 14 bases between. The CDR3 consists of 15 residues. CDR3 sequence (DNA): TGTGCCAGCAGTGACGGGACTCGTAAGGAAGAGACCCAGTACTTC. This gives the protein CASSDGTRKEETQYF.

The gene calls are TRBV7-2 and TRBJ2-1; 10 bases fit TRBD2. The CDR3 totals 16 residues. Looked up from germline, CDR1 is SGHTA and CDR2 is FQGNSA. Trimming took 3 bases from V and 7 from J; bases not matched to a gene: 9. The CDR3 reads CASSFASGSLANEQFF. The CDR3 DNA sequence: TGTGCCAGCAGCTTCGCTAGCGGGAGTTTGGCAAATGAGCAGTTCTTC.

The chain has TRBV11-2 and TRBJ2-1; 9 bases map to TRBD2. The V and J ends lost 5 bases and 0 bases, in that order; junction bases with no gene match: 8. CDR3 length equals 17 residues. The germline CDR1 and CDR2 sequences are SGHAT and FQNNGV. In DNA form, the CDR3 reads TGTGCCAGCAGCCCCCGGGATAGCGGGAGCTCCTACAATGAGCAGTTCTTC. It encodes CASSPRDSGSSYNEQFF. The whole variable domain, remainder taken from reference TRBV11-2 and TRBJ2-1, is EAGVAQSPRYKIIEKRQSVAFWCNPISGHATLYWYQQILGQGPKLLIQFQNNGVVDDSQLPKDRFSAERLKGVDSTLKIQPAKLEDSAVYLCASSPRDSGSSYNEQFFGPGTRLTVL.

The chain carries TRBV10-3 and TRBJ2-7, with 9 bases matching TRBD1. Looked up from germline, CDR1 is ENHRY and CDR2 is SYGVKD. J was trimmed by 2 bases and V by 4 bases; bases with no gene match: 3. The CDR3 is 14 amino acids. In nucleotides, the CDR3 is TGTGCCATCAGTGTGGACAGGGGCGCCTACGAGCAGTACTTC. This codes for CAISVDRGAYEQYF.

The chain joins TRBV7-2 to TRBJ2-7; TRBD2 matches at 15 bases. The CDR3 is 17 residues long. Germline lookup yields CDR1 SGHTA and CDR2 FQGNSA. V was pared by 4 bases and J by 3 bases, with 7 bases of the junction left unmatched. The CDR3 coding sequence is TGTGCCAGCAGCTGGGGACTAGCGGGGGGCAGGGGCTACGAGCAGTACTTC. Its protein product is CASSWGLAGGRGYEQYF.